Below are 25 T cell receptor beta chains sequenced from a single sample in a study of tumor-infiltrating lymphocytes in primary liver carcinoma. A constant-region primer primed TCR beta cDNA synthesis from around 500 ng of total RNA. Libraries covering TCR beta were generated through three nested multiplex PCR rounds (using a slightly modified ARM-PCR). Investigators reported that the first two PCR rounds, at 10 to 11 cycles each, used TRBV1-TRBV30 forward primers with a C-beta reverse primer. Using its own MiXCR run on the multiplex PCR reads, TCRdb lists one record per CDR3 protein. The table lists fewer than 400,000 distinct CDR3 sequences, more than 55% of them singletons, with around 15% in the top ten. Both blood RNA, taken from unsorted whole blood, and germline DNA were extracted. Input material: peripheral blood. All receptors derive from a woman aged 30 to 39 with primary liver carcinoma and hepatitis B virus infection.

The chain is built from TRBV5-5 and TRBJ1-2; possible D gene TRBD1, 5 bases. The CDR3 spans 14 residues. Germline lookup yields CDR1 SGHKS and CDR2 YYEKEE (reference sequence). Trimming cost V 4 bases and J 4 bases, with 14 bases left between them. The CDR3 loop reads CASSPAGPIYGYTF. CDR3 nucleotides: TGTGCCAGCAGCCCCGCGGGACCGATCTATGGCTACACCTTC.

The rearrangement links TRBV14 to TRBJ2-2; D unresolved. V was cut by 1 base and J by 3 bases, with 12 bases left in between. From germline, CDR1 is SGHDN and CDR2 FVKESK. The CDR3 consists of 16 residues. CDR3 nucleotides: TGTGCCAGCAGCCAAGTAGATAGGGTTGACACCGGGGAGCTGTTTTTT. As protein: CASSQVDRVDTGELFF. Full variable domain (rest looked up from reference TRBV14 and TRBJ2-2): EAGVTQFPSHSVIEKGQTVTLRCDPISGHDNLYWYRRVMGKEIKFLLHFVKESKQDESGMPNNRFLAERTGGTYSTLKVQPAELEDSGVYFCASSQVDRVDTGELFFGEGSRLTVL.

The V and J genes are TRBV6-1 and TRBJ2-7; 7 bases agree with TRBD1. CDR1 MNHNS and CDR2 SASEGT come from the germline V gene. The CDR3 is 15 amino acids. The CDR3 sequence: CAPRQGKMGPYEQYF. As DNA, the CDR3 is TGTGCTCCGAGACAGGGAAAGATGGGGCCCTACGAGCAGTACTTC.

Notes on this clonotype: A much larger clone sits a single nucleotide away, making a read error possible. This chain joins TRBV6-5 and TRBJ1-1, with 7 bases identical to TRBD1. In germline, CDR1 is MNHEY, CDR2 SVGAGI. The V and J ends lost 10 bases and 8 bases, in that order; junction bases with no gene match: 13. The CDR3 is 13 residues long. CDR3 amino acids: CATSHRQGREAFF. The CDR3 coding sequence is TGTGCCACCAGCCACAGACAGGGCCGGGAAGCTTTCTTT.

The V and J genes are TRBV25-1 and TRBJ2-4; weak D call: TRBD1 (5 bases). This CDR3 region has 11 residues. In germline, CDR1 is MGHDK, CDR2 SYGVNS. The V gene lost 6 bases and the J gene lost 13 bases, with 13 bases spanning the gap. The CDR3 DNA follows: TGTGCCAGCAGGTACTACGACAGCCAGTACTTC. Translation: CASRYYDSQYF.

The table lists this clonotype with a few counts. The chain's CDR3 is CASNNGTTYEQYF. The DNA of the CDR3 is TGTGCCAGCAATAACGGGACGACCTACGAGCAGTACTTC. The chain joins TRBV6-6 to TRBJ2-7; D assignment may be TRBD1 or TRBD2 (5 bases each). Germline V gives CDR1 MNHNY, CDR2 SVGAGI (reference sequence). The length of the CDR3 is 13 residues. V was pared by 7 bases and J by 2 bases, with 12 bases between.

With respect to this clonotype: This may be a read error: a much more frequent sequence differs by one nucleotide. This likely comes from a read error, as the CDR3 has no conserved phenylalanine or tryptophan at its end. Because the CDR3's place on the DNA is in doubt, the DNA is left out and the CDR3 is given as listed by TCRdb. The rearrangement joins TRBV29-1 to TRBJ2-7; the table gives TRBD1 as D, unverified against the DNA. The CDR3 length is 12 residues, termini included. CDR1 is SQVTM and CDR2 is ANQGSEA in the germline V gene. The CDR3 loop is CSGTAGTGLKYL.

Here the CDR3 DNA reads TGTGCCAGCAGCCTAGTCTACCAAGAGACCCAGTACTTC. As protein: CASSLVYQETQYF. V gene TRBV11-2 combines with J gene TRBJ2-5; no definite D call. Germline-derived CDR1 and CDR2 are SGHAT and FQNNGV. Deletions cut 5 bases from V and 0 bases from J, with 7 bases between. The CDR3 sequence is 13 residues long.

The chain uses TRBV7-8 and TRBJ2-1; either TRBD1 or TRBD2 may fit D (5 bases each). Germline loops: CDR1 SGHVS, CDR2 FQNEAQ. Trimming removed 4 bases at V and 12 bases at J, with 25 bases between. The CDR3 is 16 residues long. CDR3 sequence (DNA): TGTGCCAGCAGCTCGGGCTTTATTACGGGGCTCGATGGGCAGTTCTTC. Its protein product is CASSSGFITGLDGQFF.

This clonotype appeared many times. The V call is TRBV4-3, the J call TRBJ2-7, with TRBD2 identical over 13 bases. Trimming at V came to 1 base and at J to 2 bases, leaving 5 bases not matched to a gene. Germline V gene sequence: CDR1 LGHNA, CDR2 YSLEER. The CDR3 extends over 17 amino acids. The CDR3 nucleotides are TGCGCCAGCAGCCAAGGGACTAGCGGGAGTGCTACCTACGAGCAGTACTTC. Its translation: CASSQGTSGSATYEQYF.

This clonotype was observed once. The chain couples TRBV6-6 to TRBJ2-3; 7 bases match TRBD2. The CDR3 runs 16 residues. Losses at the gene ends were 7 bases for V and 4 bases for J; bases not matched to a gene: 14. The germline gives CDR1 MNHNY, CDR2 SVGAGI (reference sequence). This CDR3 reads CASTTVLSGGADTQYF. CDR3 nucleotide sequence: TGTGCCAGCACCACCGTACTATCGGGAGGAGCAGATACGCAGTATTTT.

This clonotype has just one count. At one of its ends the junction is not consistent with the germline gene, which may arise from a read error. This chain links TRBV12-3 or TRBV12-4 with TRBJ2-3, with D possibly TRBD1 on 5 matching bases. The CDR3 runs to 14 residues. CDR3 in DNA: TGTGCCGGCAGTTATACAGGAGAGACAGATACGCAGTATTTT. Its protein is CAGSYTGETDTQYF.

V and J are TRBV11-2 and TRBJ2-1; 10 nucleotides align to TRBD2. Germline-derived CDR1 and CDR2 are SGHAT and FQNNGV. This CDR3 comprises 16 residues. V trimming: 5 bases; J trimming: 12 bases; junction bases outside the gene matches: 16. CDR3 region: CASSTSLAGEYKGQFF. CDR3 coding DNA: TGTGCCAGCAGCACCTCTCTAGCGGGAGAATACAAAGGGCAGTTCTTC.

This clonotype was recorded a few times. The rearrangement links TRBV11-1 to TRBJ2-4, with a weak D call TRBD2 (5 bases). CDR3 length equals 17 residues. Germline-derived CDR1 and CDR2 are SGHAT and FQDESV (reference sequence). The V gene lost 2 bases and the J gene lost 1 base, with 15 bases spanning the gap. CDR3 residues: CASSLNGVWEAKNIQYF. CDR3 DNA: TGTGCCAGCAGCTTAAACGGGGTGTGGGAGGCCAAAAACATTCAGTACTTC.

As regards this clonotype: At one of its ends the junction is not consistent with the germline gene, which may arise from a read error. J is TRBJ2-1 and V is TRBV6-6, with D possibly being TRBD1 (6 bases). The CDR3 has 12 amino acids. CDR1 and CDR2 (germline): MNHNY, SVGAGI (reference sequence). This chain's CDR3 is CASSQRDNVQFF. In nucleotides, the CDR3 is TGTGCCAGCAGCCAGAGGGACAATGTGCAGTTCTTC.

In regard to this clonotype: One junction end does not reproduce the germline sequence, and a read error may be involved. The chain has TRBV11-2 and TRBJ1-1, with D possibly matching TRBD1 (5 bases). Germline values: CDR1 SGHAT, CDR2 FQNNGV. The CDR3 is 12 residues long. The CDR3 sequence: CASSSVGIRAIF. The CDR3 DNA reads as TGTGCCAGCAGTAGCGTAGGTATCAGGGCTATCTTT.

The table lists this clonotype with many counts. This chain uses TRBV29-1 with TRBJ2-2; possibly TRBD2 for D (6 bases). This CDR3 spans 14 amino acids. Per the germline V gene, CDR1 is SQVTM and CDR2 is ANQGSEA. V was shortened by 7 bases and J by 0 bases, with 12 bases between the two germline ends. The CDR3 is CSARTTTNTGELFF. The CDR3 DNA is TGCAGCGCCAGGACTACCACGAACACCGGGGAGCTGTTTTTT.

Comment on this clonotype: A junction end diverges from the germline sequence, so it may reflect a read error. This chain's CDR3 is CASPNEGEAFF. The CDR3 coding sequence is TGTGCCAGTCCGAATGAGGGTGAAGCTTTTTTT. The J gene is TRBJ1-1, the V gene TRBV11-3; D gene uncertain. The CDR3 has 11 amino acids. Per the germline V gene, CDR1 is SGHNT and CDR2 is YENEEA.

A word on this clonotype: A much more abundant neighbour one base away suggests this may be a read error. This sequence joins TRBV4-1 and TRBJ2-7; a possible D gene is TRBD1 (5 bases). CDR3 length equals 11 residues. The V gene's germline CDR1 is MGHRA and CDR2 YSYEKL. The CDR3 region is CANSQGNEQYF. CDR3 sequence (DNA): TGCGCCAACAGCCAGGGCAACGAGCAGTACTTC.

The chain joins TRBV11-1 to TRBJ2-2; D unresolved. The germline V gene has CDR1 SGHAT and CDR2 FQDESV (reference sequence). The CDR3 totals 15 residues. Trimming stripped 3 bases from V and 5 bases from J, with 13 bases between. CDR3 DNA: TGTGCCAGCAGCTTTGCGCGGACGGGTACCGGGGAGCTGTTTTTT. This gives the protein CASSFARTGTGELFF. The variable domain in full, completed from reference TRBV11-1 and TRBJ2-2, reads EAEVAQSPRYKITEKSQAVAFWCDPISGHATLYWYRQILGQGPELLVQFQDESVVDDSQLPKDRFSAERLKGVDSTLKIQPAELGDSAMYLCASSFARTGTGELFFGEGSRLTVL.

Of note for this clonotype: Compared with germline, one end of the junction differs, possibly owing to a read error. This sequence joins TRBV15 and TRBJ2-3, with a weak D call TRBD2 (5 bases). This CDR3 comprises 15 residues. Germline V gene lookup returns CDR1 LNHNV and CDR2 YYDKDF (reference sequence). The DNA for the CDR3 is TGTGCTACCAGCGTCACTAGTAGTGAAACAGATACGCACTATTTT. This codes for CATSVTSSETDTHYF.

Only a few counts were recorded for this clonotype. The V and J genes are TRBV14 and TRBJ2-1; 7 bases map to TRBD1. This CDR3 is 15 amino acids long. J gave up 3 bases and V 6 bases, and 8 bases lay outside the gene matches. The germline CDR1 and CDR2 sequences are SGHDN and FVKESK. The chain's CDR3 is CASSPDRAFYNEQFF. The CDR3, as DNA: TGTGCCAGCAGTCCTGACAGGGCCTTCTACAATGAGCAGTTCTTC. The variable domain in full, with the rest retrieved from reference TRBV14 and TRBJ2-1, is EAGVTQFPSHSVIEKGQTVTLRCDPISGHDNLYWYRRVMGKEIKFLLHFVKESKQDESGMPNNRFLAERTGGTYSTLKVQPAELEDSGVYFCASSPDRAFYNEQFFGPGTRLTVL.

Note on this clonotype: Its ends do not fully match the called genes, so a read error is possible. The CDR3 sequence: CASSLARQGLQETQNF. CDR3 DNA: TGTGCCAGCAGCTTAGCAAGACAGGGACTACAAGAGACCCAAAACTTC. The V call is TRBV11-2, the J call TRBJ2-5, with D perhaps matching TRBD1 or TRBD2 (7 bases each). Germline V gene lookup returns CDR1 SGHAT and CDR2 FQNNGV. The CDR3 has 16 residues. Drawing the rest from reference TRBV11-2 and TRBJ2-5, the complete variable domain is EAGVAQSPRYKIIEKRQSVAFWCNPISGHATLYWYQQILGQGPKLLIQFQNNGVVDDSQLPKDRFSAERLKGVDSTLKIQPAKLEDSAVYLCASSLARQGLQETQNFGPGTRLLVL.

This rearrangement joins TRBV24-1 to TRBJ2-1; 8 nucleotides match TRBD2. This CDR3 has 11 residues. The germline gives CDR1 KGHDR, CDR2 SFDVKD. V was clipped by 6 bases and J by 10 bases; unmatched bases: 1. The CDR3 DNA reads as TGTGCCACCAGTTCTAGCGGGGAGCAGTTCTTC. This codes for CATSSSGEQFF.

The DNA of the CDR3 is TGTGCCAGCAGCTTGGCCGTAGCGGGATGGTCGATCCATGAGCAGTTCTTC. This encodes CASSLAVAGWSIHEQFF. This sequence joins TRBV11-1 and TRBJ2-1, with 8 bases matching TRBD2. Germline trimming cut 3 bases from V and 8 bases from J; bases unmatched to any gene: 15. Germline lookup yields CDR1 SGHAT and CDR2 FQDESV (reference sequence). The CDR3 extends over 17 amino acids.